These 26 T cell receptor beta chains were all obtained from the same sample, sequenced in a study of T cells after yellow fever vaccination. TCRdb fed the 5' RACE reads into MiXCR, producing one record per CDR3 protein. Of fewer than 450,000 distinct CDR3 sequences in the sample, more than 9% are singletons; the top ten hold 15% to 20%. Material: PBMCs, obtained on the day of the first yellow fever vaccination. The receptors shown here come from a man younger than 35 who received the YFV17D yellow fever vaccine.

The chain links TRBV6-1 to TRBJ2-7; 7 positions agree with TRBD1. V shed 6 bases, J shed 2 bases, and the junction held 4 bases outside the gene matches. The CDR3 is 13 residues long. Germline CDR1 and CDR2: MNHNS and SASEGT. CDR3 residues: CASRDGTAYEQYF. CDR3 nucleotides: TGTGCCAGCAGGGACGGGACAGCCTACGAGCAGTACTTC.

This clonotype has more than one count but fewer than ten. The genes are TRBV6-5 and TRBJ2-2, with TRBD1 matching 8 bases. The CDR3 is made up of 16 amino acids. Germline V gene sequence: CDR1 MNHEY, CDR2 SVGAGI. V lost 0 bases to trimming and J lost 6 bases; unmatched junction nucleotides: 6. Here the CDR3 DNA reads TGTGCCAGCAGTTACTCCCCGACAGGGGTAGCCGGGGAGCTGTTTTTT. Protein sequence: CASSYSPTGVAGELFF.

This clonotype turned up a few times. The DNA for the CDR3 is TGTGCCAGCACCTCCGCGGCGGGCACTGAAGCTTTCTTT. This sequence encodes CASTSAAGTEAFF. The chain uses TRBV7-3 and TRBJ1-1, with D unclear. Deletions cut 7 bases from V and 4 bases from J, with 13 bases between. Germline CDR1 reads SGHTA; CDR2 reads FQGTGA. CDR3 length: 13 amino acids.

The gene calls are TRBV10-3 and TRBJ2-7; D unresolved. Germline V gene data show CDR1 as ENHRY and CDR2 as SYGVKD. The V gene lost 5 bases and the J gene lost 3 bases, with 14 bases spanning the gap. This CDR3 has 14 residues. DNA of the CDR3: TGTGCCATCAGTCTTAATACACCGATCTACGAGCAGTACTTC. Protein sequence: CAISLNTPIYEQYF.

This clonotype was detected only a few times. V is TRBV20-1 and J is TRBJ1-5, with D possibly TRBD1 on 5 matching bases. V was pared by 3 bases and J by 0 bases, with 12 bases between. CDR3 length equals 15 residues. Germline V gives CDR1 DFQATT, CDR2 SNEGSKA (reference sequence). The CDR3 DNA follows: TGCAGTGCTAGTAATGCGGGGCTTAGCAATCAGCCCCAGCATTTT. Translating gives CSASNAGLSNQPQHF.

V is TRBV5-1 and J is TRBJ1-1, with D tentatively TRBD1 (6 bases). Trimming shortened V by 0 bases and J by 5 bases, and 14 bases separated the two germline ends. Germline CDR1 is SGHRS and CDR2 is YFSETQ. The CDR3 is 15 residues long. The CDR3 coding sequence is TGCGCCAGCAGCTTGGTAGGCCCTCAGGGGACTGAAGCTTTCTTT. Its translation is CASSLVGPQGTEAFF.

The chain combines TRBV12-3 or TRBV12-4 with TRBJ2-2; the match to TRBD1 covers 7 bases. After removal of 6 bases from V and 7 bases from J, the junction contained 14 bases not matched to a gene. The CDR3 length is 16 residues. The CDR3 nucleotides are TGTGCCAGCAGCAAACGGGCAGGGGGATATGGCGGGGAGCTGTTTTTT. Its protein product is CASSKRAGGYGGELFF.

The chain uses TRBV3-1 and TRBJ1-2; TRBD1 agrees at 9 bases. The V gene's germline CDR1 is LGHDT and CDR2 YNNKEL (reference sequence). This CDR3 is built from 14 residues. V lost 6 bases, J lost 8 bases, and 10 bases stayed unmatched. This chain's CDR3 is CASRFTGGSLGYTF. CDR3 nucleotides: TGTGCCAGCAGGTTTACAGGGGGCTCACTCGGCTACACCTTC.

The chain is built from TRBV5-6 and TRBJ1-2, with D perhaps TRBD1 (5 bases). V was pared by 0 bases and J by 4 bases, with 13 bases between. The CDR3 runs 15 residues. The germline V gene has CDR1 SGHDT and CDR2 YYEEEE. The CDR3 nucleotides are TGTGCCAGCAGCTTGGCCGACGGGGCGTCCTATGGCTACACCTTC. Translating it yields CASSLADGASYGYTF.

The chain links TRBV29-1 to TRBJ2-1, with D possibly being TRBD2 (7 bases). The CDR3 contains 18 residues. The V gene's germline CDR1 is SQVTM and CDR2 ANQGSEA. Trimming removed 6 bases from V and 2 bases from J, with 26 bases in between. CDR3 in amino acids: CSVRGATKYTPPYNEQFF. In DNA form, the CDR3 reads TGCAGCGTCCGGGGGGCTACCAAATACACCCCACCCTACAATGAGCAGTTCTTC.

CDR3 amino acids: CASSLAGGGSGELFF. CDR3 nucleotide sequence: TGTGCCAGCAGCTTGGCCGGGGGGGGTTCCGGGGAGCTGTTTTTT. The chain has TRBV5-4 and TRBJ2-2; 8 bases are shared with TRBD2. CDR1 and CDR2 from the germline V gene are SGHNT and YYREEE (reference sequence). Trimming at V came to 0 bases and at J to 6 bases, leaving 4 bases not matched to a gene. The CDR3 loop spans 15 amino acids.

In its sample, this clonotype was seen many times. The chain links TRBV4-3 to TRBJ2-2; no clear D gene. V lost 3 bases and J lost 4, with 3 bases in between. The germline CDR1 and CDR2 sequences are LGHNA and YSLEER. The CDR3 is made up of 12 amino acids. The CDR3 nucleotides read TGCGCCAGCAGCCACCTCACCGGGGAGCTGTTTTTT. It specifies CASSHLTGELFF.

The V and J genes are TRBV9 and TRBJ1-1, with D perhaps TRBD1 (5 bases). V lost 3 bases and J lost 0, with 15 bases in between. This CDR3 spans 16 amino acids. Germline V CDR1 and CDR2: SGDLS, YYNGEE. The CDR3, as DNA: TGTGCCAGCAGCGCCCCTTCGATGGGGGTGAACACTGAAGCTTTCTTT. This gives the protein CASSAPSMGVNTEAFF.

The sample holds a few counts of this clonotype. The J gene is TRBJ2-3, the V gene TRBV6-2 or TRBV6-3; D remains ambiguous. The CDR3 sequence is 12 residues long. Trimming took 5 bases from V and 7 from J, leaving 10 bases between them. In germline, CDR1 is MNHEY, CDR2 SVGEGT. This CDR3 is CASSARSNTQYF. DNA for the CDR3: TGTGCCAGCAGTGCCCGATCGAATACGCAGTATTTT.

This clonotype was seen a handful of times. DNA for the CDR3: TGTGCCAGCAGCTGGACAGGGCTCACTGGGGCTTTCTTT. It encodes CASSWTGLTGAFF. The chain joins TRBV6-1 to TRBJ1-1; 8 nucleotides agree with TRBD1. CDR1 and CDR2 (germline): MNHNS, SASEGT. J gave up 11 bases and V 6 bases, and 11 bases lay outside the gene matches. CDR3 length: 13 residues.

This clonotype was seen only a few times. The CDR3 DNA reads as TGTGCCAGCAGCTTAGTTTCCCGGGGGGACCTCCAAGAGACCCAGTACTTC. Its protein is CASSLVSRGDLQETQYF. The chain carries TRBV7-2 and TRBJ2-5, with 7 bases aligning to TRBD2. The germline CDR1 and CDR2 sequences are SGHTA and FQGNSA. V dropped 1 base and J dropped 1; count of bases not matched to a gene: 9. The CDR3 consists of 17 residues.

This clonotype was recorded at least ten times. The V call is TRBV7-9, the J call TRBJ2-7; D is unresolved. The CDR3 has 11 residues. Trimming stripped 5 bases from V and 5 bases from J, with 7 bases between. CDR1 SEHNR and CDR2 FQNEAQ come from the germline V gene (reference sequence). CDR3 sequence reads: CASSHGDEQYF. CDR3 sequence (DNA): TGTGCCAGCAGCCATGGGGACGAGCAGTACTTC.

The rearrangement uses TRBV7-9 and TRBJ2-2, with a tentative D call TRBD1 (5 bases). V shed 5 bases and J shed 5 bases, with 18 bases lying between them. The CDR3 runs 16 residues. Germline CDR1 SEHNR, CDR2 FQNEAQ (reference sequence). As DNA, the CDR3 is TGTGCCAGCAGCATGCCTCAGGGAATTTGGACCGGGGAGCTGTTTTTT. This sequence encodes CASSMPQGIWTGELFF.

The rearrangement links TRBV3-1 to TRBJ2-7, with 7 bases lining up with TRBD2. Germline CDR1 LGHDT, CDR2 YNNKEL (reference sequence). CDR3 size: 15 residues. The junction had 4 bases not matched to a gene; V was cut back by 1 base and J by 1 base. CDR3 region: CASSQGRGESYEQYF. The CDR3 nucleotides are TGTGCCAGCAGCCAAGGTCGGGGGGAATCCTACGAGCAGTACTTC.

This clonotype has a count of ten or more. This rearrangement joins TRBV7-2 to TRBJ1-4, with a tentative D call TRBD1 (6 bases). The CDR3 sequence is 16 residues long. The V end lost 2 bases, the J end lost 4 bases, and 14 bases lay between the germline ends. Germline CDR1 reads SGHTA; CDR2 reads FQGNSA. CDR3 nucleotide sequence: TGTGCCAGCAGCTTATGGGACACCGGTCTTAATGAAAAACTGTTTTTT. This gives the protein CASSLWDTGLNEKLFF.

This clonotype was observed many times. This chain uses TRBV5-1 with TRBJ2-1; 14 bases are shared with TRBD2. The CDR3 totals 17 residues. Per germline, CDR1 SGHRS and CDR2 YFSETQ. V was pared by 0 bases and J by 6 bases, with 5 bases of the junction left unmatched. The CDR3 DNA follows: TGCGCCAGCAGCTTGGGACTAGCGGGGGGGCCGAGCAATGAGCAGTTCTTC. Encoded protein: CASSLGLAGGPSNEQFF.

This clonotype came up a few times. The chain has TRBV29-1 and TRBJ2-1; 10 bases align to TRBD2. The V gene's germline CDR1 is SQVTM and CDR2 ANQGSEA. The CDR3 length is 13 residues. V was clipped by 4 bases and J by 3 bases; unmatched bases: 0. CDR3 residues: CSVGLAGYNEQFF. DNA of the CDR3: TGCAGCGTTGGACTAGCGGGCTACAATGAGCAGTTCTTC.

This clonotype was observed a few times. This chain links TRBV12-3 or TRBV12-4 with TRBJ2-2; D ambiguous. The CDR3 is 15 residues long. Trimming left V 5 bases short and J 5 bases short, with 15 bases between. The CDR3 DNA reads TGTGCCAGCAGTGAATGGACGGATCCGACCGGGGAGCTGTTTTTT. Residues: CASSEWTDPTGELFF.

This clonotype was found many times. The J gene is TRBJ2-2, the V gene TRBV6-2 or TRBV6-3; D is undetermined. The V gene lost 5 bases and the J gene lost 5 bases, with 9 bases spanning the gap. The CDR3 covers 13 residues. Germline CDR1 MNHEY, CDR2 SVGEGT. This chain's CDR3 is CASSTRQTGELFF. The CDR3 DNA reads TGTGCCAGCAGTACCCGTCAGACCGGGGAGCTGTTTTTT.

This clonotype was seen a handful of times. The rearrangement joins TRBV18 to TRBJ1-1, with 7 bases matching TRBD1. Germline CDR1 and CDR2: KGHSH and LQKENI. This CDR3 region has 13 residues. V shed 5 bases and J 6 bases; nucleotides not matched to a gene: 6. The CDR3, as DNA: TGTGCCAGCTCAGGGAACCAGGGGGCTGAAGCTTTCTTT. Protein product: CASSGNQGAEAFF.

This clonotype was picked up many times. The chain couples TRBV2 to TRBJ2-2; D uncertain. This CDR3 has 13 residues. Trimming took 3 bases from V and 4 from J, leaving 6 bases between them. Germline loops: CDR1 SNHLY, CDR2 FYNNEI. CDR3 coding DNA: TGTGCCAGCAGTGACCATGGCACCGGGGAGCTGTTTTTT. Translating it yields CASSDHGTGELFF.